These 7 T cell receptor beta chains originate from one sample sequenced in a study of OX40 agonist ivuxolimab in advanced cancers. Assay: immunoSEQ multiplex PCR; the TCRdb copy retains only in-frame clones and omits some. The sample contains approximately 77,000 clones, under 95% of which appear only once. The sample in question was CD4+ or CD8+ T cells sorted from blood, obtained in a trial of the OX40 agonist ivuxolimab. The receptors come from an adult with an advanced solid tumor such as melanoma, head and neck, liver or kidney cancer.

In regard to this clone: Other nucleotide sequences from this sample produce the same CDR3. The chain has TRBV27 and TRBJ1-1, with D uncertain. Germline V gene data show CDR1 as MNHEY and CDR2 as SMNVEV (reference sequence). V was shortened by 2 bases and J by 5 bases, with 9 bases between the two germline ends. The CDR3 sequence is 13 residues long. The CDR3 loop reads CASSLTGGTEAFF. The CDR3 nucleotides are TGTGCCAGCAGTTTAACGGGCGGAACTGAAGCTTTCTTT.

CDR3 in amino acids: CASSQAPSYEQYF. In DNA form, the CDR3 reads TGCGCCAGCAGCCAAGCCCCTTCCTACGAGCAGTACTTC. The V and J genes are TRBV4-1 and TRBJ2-7; D call uncertain. The ends were cut back, 1 base at V and 1 base at J, with 5 bases in the middle. The CDR3 totals 13 residues. The germline CDR1 and CDR2 sequences are MGHRA and YSYEKL.

This clone came up once. The chain carries TRBV7-6 and TRBJ1-1, with D possibly TRBD1 on 5 matching bases. Per germline, CDR1 SGHVS and CDR2 FNYEAQ. V gave up 5 bases and J gave up 11 bases, with 18 bases separating them. This CDR3 comprises 13 residues. CDR3 sequence (DNA): TGTGCCAGCAGCCTTGCAGGGAGTATAGGGGCTTTCTTT. It yields the protein CASSLAGSIGAFF. The entire variable domain, with the rest obtained from reference TRBV7-6 and TRBJ1-1, is as follows: GAGVSQSPRYKVTKRGQDVALRCDPISGHVSLYWYRQALGQGPEFLTYFNYEAQQDKSGLPNDRFSAERPEGSISTLTIQRTEQRDSAMYRCASSLAGSIGAFFGQGTRLTVV.

The chain couples TRBV18 to TRBJ2-3; 8 bases fit TRBD2. V shed 6 bases and J 2 bases; nucleotides not matched to a gene: 4. This CDR3 region has 14 residues. Per the germline V gene, CDR1 is KGHSH and CDR2 is LQKENI. The CDR3 nucleotides are TGTGCCAGCTCGGCGGGGGGCTACACAGATACGCAGTATTTT. Translation: CASSAGGYTDTQYF.

This chain joins TRBV18 and TRBJ1-1; D uncertain. Trimming shortened V by 2 bases and J by 10 bases, and 11 bases separated the two germline ends. CDR1 KGHSH and CDR2 LQKENI come from the germline V gene. The CDR3 is 12 amino acids. The CDR3 bases are TGTGCCAGCTCACCAGACGAACGGGGAGCTTTCTTT. Translated, it gives CASSPDERGAFF.

The count of this clone is one. The rearrangement joins TRBV19 to TRBJ2-7; TRBD1 matches at 7 bases. CDR3 size: 14 residues. Trimming took 6 bases from V and 4 from J; bases not matched to a gene: 9. From germline, CDR1 is LNHDA and CDR2 SQIVND (reference sequence). CDR3 in amino acids: CASSPGTVQYEQYF. The CDR3 bases are TGTGCCAGTAGCCCCGGGACAGTTCAGTACGAGCAGTACTTC.

V and J are TRBV7-9 and TRBJ1-2, with TRBD1 identical over 8 bases. The junction had 13 bases not matched to a gene; V was cut back by 5 bases and J by 5 bases. The V gene's germline CDR1 is SEHNR and CDR2 FQNEAQ (reference sequence). The CDR3 loop spans 16 amino acids. As DNA, the CDR3 is TGTGCCAGCAGCAAAGAGGGACAGGCAAGGGGGTATGGCTACACCTTC. Translation gives CASSKEGQARGYGYTF.